Below are 32 T cell receptor beta chains sequenced from a single sample in a study of vaccination effects on CD4 cells after COVID-19. Assay: immunoSEQ multiplex PCR; the TCRdb copy retains only in-frame clones and omits some. The profile shows tens of thousands of clones, about three quarters of them singletons. The antigens for these receptors are not known. Subsequent to a culture period of under 11 days, CD4+ T cells were isolated. This sample comprised CD4+ T cells from PBMCs cultured without peptide, obtained before COVID-19 vaccination. The source is a human donor who received a COVID-19 vaccine.

The CDR3 reads CASSPQGAGYEQYV. CDR3 nucleotide sequence: TGTGCCAGCTCACCACAGGGGGCGGGTTACGAGCAGTACGTC. The rearrangement links TRBV18 to TRBJ2-7; 7 nucleotides match TRBD1. V shed 1 base, J shed 4 bases, and the junction held 4 bases outside the gene matches. The CDR3 is 14 amino acids. CDR1 is KGHSH, CDR2 LQKENI, per germline.

This rearrangement joins TRBV2 to TRBJ1-6; D possibly corresponds to TRBD1 (5 bases). The V end lost 10 bases, the J end lost 9 bases, and 19 bases lay between the germline ends. The CDR3 is 14 amino acids. Germline lookup yields CDR1 SNHLY and CDR2 FYNNEI. The CDR3 DNA reads as TGTGCCAAAGGGGCCGCAGGGCGAGGTTCACCCCTCCACTTT. Translation: CAKGAAGRGSPLHF.

The chain joins TRBV5-1 to TRBJ1-2; D not resolved. CDR1 is SGHRS, CDR2 YFSETQ, per germline. The CDR3 spans 15 residues. Between the trimmed V and J ends, which lost 2 bases and 4 bases, there was a span of 15 bases. The CDR3 DNA reads TGCGCCAGCAGCTTCGGAGGGTTGGCTAGCTATGGCTACACCTTC. Its translation: CASSFGGLASYGYTF.

This chain's CDR3 is CATRGSWAADTQYF. CDR3 DNA: TGTGCCACCCGGGGCTCTTGGGCTGCAGATACGCAGTATTTT. The chain has TRBV24-1 and TRBJ2-3; the D call may be TRBD1 or TRBD2 (5 bases each). Germline loops: CDR1 KGHDR, CDR2 SFDVKD. Trimming left V 9 bases short and J 4 bases short, with 16 bases between. The CDR3 sequence is 14 residues long.

V and J are TRBV19 and TRBJ2-2; D is uncertain. V lost 1 base to trimming and J lost 0 bases, with 3 bases between them. The CDR3 spans 14 residues. Germline loops: CDR1 LNHDA, CDR2 SQIVND (reference sequence). The CDR3 region has the DNA TGTGCCAGTAGTATAGCTGCGAACACCGGGGAGCTGTTTTTT. This sequence encodes CASSIAANTGELFF.

The J gene is TRBJ2-5, the V gene TRBV5-1; D tentatively reads TRBD1 or TRBD2 (5 bases each). The germline V gene encodes CDR1 SGHRS and CDR2 YFSETQ. The CDR3 runs 12 residues. V was shortened by 3 bases and J by 4 bases, with 7 bases between the two germline ends. CDR3 in DNA: TGCGCCAGCAGCTATGGGGGAGAGACCCAGTACTTC. Amino acids: CASSYGGETQYF.

This chain links TRBV6-6 with TRBJ1-3, with 8 bases identical to TRBD1. Looked up from germline, CDR1 is MNHNY and CDR2 is SVGAGI (reference sequence). J was trimmed by 4 bases and V by 2 bases; bases with no gene match: 4. The CDR3 is 15 amino acids. The CDR3 loop reads CASSYQGASGNTIYF. As DNA, the CDR3 is TGTGCCAGCAGTTACCAGGGGGCTTCGGGAAACACCATATATTTT.

In this sample, this clone turned up once. This rearrangement joins TRBV27 to TRBJ1-5; weak D call: TRBD1 (5 bases). CDR1 is MNHEY, CDR2 SMNVEV, per germline (reference sequence). V was pared by 6 bases and J by 0 bases, with 12 bases between. This CDR3 spans 15 amino acids. The CDR3 sequence is CASRRQINSNQPQHF. The CDR3 DNA reads TGTGCCAGCAGACGACAGATTAATAGCAATCAGCCCCAGCATTTT.

This clone was seen more than once but under ten times. This chain joins TRBV3-1 (or the pseudogene TRBV3-2) and TRBJ1-6; D not resolved. The CDR3 is made up of 14 amino acids. Germline V gives CDR1 LGHDT, CDR2 YNNKEL (reference sequence). The V end lost 4 bases, the J end lost 14 bases, and 18 bases lay between the germline ends. In DNA form, the CDR3 reads TGTGCCAGCAGCCCCCATGGGGAGGGCCAGGCCCTCCACTTT. This codes for CASSPHGEGQALHF.

J is TRBJ1-1 and V is TRBV30; D possibly corresponds to TRBD1 (5 bases). The CDR3 extends over 14 amino acids. Trimming pared 4 bases from V and 0 bases from J, leaving 12 bases between. Germline assignment: CDR1 GTSNPN and CDR2 SVGIG (reference sequence). This CDR3 is CAWISRGMNTEAFF. The CDR3 coding sequence is TGTGCCTGGATATCCCGGGGCATGAACACTGAAGCTTTCTTT.

The chain carries TRBV7-2 and TRBJ2-5, with TRBD2 matching over 8 bases. This CDR3 contains 14 residues. The V gene end was trimmed by 5 bases and the J gene end by 1 base; junction bases not matched to a gene: 3. Germline V gene sequence: CDR1 SGHTA, CDR2 FQGNSA. The CDR3 DNA reads as TGTGCCAGCAGCATTAGCGGGGTCCAAGAGACCCAGTACTTC. It is translated as CASSISGVQETQYF.

The chain recombines TRBV5-1 with TRBJ1-3; D uncertain. Deletions cut 2 bases from V and 0 bases from J, with 9 bases between. This CDR3 comprises 15 residues. Germline-derived CDR1 and CDR2 are SGHRS and YFSETQ. The CDR3 nucleotides are TGCGCCAGCAGCTTAAGCGGCAACTCTGGAAACACCATATATTTT. It translates to CASSLSGNSGNTIYF.

This rearrangement joins TRBV5-5 to TRBJ2-3, with 7 positions matching TRBD1. Trimming removed 4 bases from V and 0 bases from J; junction bases left unmatched: 5. Germline CDR1 SGHKS, CDR2 YYEKEE (reference sequence). This CDR3 spans 15 amino acids. In DNA, the CDR3 is TGTGCCAGCAGCCCGGGGACAGATAGCACAGATACGCAGTATTTT. Its translation is CASSPGTDSTDTQYF.

The chain joins TRBV18 to TRBJ1-2, with D perhaps TRBD1 (6 bases). V was cut by 6 bases and J by 8 bases, with 22 bases left in between. CDR1 is KGHSH and CDR2 is LQKENI in the germline V gene. The CDR3 has 15 residues. The CDR3, as DNA: TGTGCCAGCTCGCGCACAGAGACGCAGGGGTGGGGCTACACCTTC. Encoded protein: CASSRTETQGWGYTF.

This clone occurred a few times. This sequence joins TRBV5-1 and TRBJ2-2; D is possibly TRBD2 (5 bases). Trimming removed 4 bases at V and 1 base at J, with 14 bases between. Germline values: CDR1 SGHRS, CDR2 YFSETQ. There are 16 residues in the CDR3. The CDR3 DNA sequence: TGCGCCAGCAGCCCCCAGCGGAACCTGAACACCGGGGAGCTGTTTTTT. Its translation: CASSPQRNLNTGELFF.

V gene TRBV28 combines with J gene TRBJ1-2, with D possibly matching TRBD1 (6 bases). Germline V gene data show CDR1 as MDHEN and CDR2 as SYDVKM. This CDR3 contains 15 residues. Trimming removed 1 base at V and 8 bases at J, with 17 bases between. The CDR3 sequence is CASSLLGAGSLGYTF. The CDR3 coding sequence is TGTGCCAGCAGTTTATTGGGGGCGGGCTCTCTCGGCTACACCTTC.

The chain recombines TRBV2 with TRBJ1-6; a possible D gene is TRBD1 (5 bases). There are 15 residues in the CDR3. Germline V gene data show CDR1 as SNHLY and CDR2 as FYNNEI. V was pared by 3 bases and J by 7 bases, with 13 bases between. The CDR3 nucleotides read TGTGCCAGCAGTGAGGGGGGGAGGGAGAATTCACCCCTCCACTTT. Amino acid sequence: CASSEGGRENSPLHF. Supplemented by reference TRBV2 and TRBJ1-6, the full variable domain reads EPEVTQTPSHQVTQMGQEVILRCVPISNHLYFYWYRQILGQKVEFLVSFYNNEISEKSEIFDDQFSVERPDGSNFTLKIRSTKLEDSAMYFCASSEGGRENSPLHFGNGTRLTVT.

This sequence joins TRBV18 and TRBJ1-3; 7 nucleotides align to TRBD1. Germline CDR1 is KGHSH and CDR2 is LQKENI. The CDR3 is 14 amino acids. After removal of 1 base from V and 7 bases from J, the junction contained 4 bases not matched to a gene. CDR3 in DNA: TGTGCCAGCTCACCACAGGGGGCAGCGAACACCATATATTTT. Protein product: CASSPQGAANTIYF.

The rearrangement links TRBV6-5 to TRBJ2-3; D is ambiguous. Trimming removed 2 bases from V and 6 bases from J, with 9 bases in between. This CDR3 has 13 amino acids. Germline V lookup: CDR1 MNHEY, CDR2 SVGAGI. CDR3 protein: CASSYRVRDTQYF. The CDR3 DNA reads as TGTGCCAGCAGTTACAGGGTGAGGGATACGCAGTATTTT.

Only a few counts were recorded for this clone. V and J are TRBV28 and TRBJ1-2; the match to TRBD1 covers 7 bases. This CDR3 has 14 residues. Germline V lookup: CDR1 MDHEN, CDR2 SYDVKM. V lost 6 bases and J lost 1; bases outside the gene matches: 5. For the CDR3, the DNA is TGTGCCAGCAGACGACAGGGAAGTAACTATGGCTACACCTTC. This translates into CASRRQGSNYGYTF.

The genes are TRBV28 and TRBJ1-2; D not resolved. The CDR3 runs to 13 residues. Trimming removed 5 bases at V and 9 bases at J, with 16 bases between. CDR1 is MDHEN and CDR2 is SYDVKM in the germline V gene. The CDR3 DNA reads as TGTGCCAGCAGTCTTGGTAGGGAGAAAAGCTACACCTTC. This gives the protein CASSLGREKSYTF.

Only one count was recorded for this clone. The chain carries TRBV6-6 and TRBJ1-2; D unresolved. The germline V gene encodes CDR1 MNHNY and CDR2 SVGAGI (reference sequence). Trimming stripped 6 bases from V and 2 bases from J, with 7 bases between. The length of the CDR3 is 12 residues. The DNA for the CDR3 is TGTGCCAGCAGCTATCCAAACTATGGCTACACCTTC. The encoded protein is CASSYPNYGYTF.

V usage is TRBV7-9 and J usage is TRBJ2-5; D uncertain. CDR3 length: 12 residues. CDR1 and CDR2 (germline): SEHNR, FQNEAQ (reference sequence). Trimming stripped 5 bases from V and 3 bases from J, with 7 bases between. This CDR3 is CASSPPKETQYF. CDR3 DNA: TGTGCCAGCAGCCCCCCGAAAGAGACCCAGTACTTC.

The J gene is TRBJ1-1, the V gene TRBV24-1, with 7 bases identical to TRBD1. The V segment lost 5 bases and the J segment 0 bases; nucleotides outside the gene matches: 2. The CDR3 consists of 14 residues. The germline CDR1 and CDR2 sequences are KGHDR and SFDVKD. DNA for the CDR3: TGTGCCACCAGTGCCGGGACAGTGAACACTGAAGCTTTCTTT. Its protein is CATSAGTVNTEAFF.

This chain connects TRBV4-1 to TRBJ1-1; the D is unclear. Germline CDR1 reads MGHRA; CDR2 reads YSYEKL. Trimming removed 1 base from V and 1 base from J, with 25 bases in between. The CDR3 extends over 20 amino acids. The CDR3 loop reads CASSQVKILVSRDGNTEAFF. CDR3 DNA: TGCGCCAGCAGCCAAGTCAAGATTCTTGTATCTAGGGATGGGAACACTGAAGCTTTCTTT.

This clone was picked up one time. V gene TRBV11-1 combines with J gene TRBJ2-7; 7 bases fit TRBD2. The germline V gene has CDR1 SGHAT and CDR2 FQDESV (reference sequence). V dropped 5 bases and J dropped 2; count of bases not matched to a gene: 9. This CDR3 has 15 residues. CDR3 amino acids: CASSRALGGTYEQYV. The CDR3 DNA sequence: TGTGCCAGCAGCCGTGCCCTGGGGGGGACCTACGAGCAGTACGTC.

V usage is TRBV6-6 and J usage is TRBJ2-1; 9 bases map to TRBD1. This CDR3 has 16 residues. With V trimmed by 7 bases and J by 2 bases, 9 bases remained unmatched. CDR1 is MNHNY, CDR2 SVGAGI, per germline (reference sequence). CDR3 coding DNA: TGTGCCAGCACCGAAACAGGGGGCGCTCCCTACAATGAGCAGTTCTTC. Translation gives CASTETGGAPYNEQFF.

The chain links TRBV5-6 to TRBJ1-4; D remains unclear. CDR1 and CDR2 (germline): SGHDT, YYEEEE. This CDR3 contains 15 residues. V was shortened by 0 bases and J by 1 base, with 7 bases between the two germline ends. The CDR3: CASSLDGLTNEKLFF. For the CDR3, the DNA is TGTGCCAGCAGCTTGGACGGGTTAACTAATGAAAAACTGTTTTTT. The full variable domain, its missing parts supplied by reference TRBV5-6 and TRBJ1-4, is DAGVTQSPTHLIKTRGQQVTLRCSPKSGHDTVSWYQQALGQGPQFIFQYYEEEERQRGNFPDRFSGHQFPNYSSELNVNALLLGDSALYLCASSLDGLTNEKLFFGSGTQLSVL.

This chain connects TRBV7-6 to TRBJ1-2; TRBD1 might be the D (5 bases). CDR3 size: 15 residues. Germline V gene sequence: CDR1 SGHVS, CDR2 FNYEAQ. Trimming shortened V by 5 bases and J by 0 bases, and 13 bases separated the two germline ends. The CDR3 protein is CASSASAGANYGYTF. CDR3 nucleotides: TGTGCCAGCAGCGCGAGCGCGGGGGCTAACTATGGCTACACCTTC.

The chain has TRBV10-2 and TRBJ1-2; a possible D gene is TRBD1 (5 bases). Between the trimmed V and J ends, which lost 9 bases and 2 bases, there was a span of 10 bases. There are 12 residues in the CDR3. Germline V gene lookup returns CDR1 WSHSY and CDR2 SAAADI. The DNA for the CDR3 is TGCGCCAGTGACAGCGGAAACTATGGCTACACCTTC. It is translated as CASDSGNYGYTF.

This clone has more than one count but fewer than ten. This chain links TRBV29-1 with TRBJ2-2, with D unresolved. The V gene lost 2 bases and the J gene lost 3 bases, with 7 bases spanning the gap. CDR1 is SQVTM and CDR2 is ANQGSEA in the germline V gene. The CDR3 is made up of 13 amino acids. CDR3 sequence: CSVERWDTGELFF. CDR3 nucleotide sequence: TGCAGCGTTGAACGATGGGACACCGGGGAGCTGTTTTTT.

This clone turned up a few times. CDR3 region: CASSLARLGGGSPLHF. CDR3 coding DNA: TGTGCCAGCAGCTTAGCACGGCTGGGGGGAGGTTCACCCCTCCACTTT. The rearrangement joins TRBV7-9 to TRBJ1-6; D is perhaps TRBD1 (5 bases). Germline CDR1 and CDR2: SEHNR and FQNEAQ (reference sequence). The germline V and J ends were trimmed by 0 bases and 9 bases, with 15 bases remaining between them. The CDR3 has 16 amino acids. The full variable domain, in which reference TRBV7-9 and TRBJ1-6 provide the parts outside the CDR3, is DTGVSQNPRHKITKRGQNVTFRCDPISEHNRLYWYRQTLGQGPEFLTYFQNEAQLEKSRLLSDRFSAERPKGSFSTLEIQRTEQGDSAMYLCASSLARLGGGSPLHFGNGTRLTVT.